One sample yielded the 19 T cell receptor beta chains listed below, sequenced in a study of T-cell reconstitution after alpha-beta-depleted transplantation in children. Preparation of the TCRbeta library was carried out with unique molecular identifiers. TCRdb reanalysed the PCR reads using MiXCR and keeps one entry per CDR3 protein. Among hundreds of thousands of distinct CDR3 sequences listed, around 10% were seen once. This specimen consisted of peripheral blood, obtained 180 days after TCRalphabeta/CD19-depleted stem cell transplant. The receptors derive from a male patient between 2 and 9 years old who had a stem cell transplant for chronic granulomatous disease, so the T cells may come from the graft donor.

This clonotype was seen repeatedly, ten times or more. The chain joins TRBV10-2 to TRBJ2-7; 10 bases map to TRBD2. V shed 10 bases and J 0 bases; nucleotides not matched to a gene: 3. CDR1 and CDR2 from the germline V gene are WSHSY and SAAADI. The CDR3 length is 13 residues. The CDR3 is CATQREGSYEQYF. The CDR3 DNA is TGCGCCACCCAGCGGGAGGGCTCCTACGAGCAGTACTTC.

This clonotype was seen ten or more times. The chain links TRBV6-2 or TRBV6-3 to TRBJ2-1, with TRBD1 as a possible D gene (6 bases). This CDR3 is built from 14 residues. The germline V gene has CDR1 MNHEY and CDR2 SVGEGT. V lost 2 bases and J lost 10, with 15 bases in between. Here the CDR3 DNA reads TGTGCCAGCAGTTACGTGGTGTTTGGGGGCGAGCAGTTCTTC. It is translated as CASSYVVFGGEQFF.

This clonotype was observed a single time. The chain has TRBV11-2 and TRBJ2-1; 7 nucleotides align to TRBD1. CDR3 length: 16 amino acids. Germline loops: CDR1 SGHAT, CDR2 FQNNGV. With V trimmed by 10 bases and J by 0 bases, 12 bases remained unmatched. The CDR3 DNA sequence: TGTGCCAACAGATCCTACAGGGGCAACTCCTACAATGAGCAGTTCTTC. Its translation is CANRSYRGNSYNEQFF.

Comment on this clonotype: Just one base apart from a much larger clone, this may be a read error. No conserved phenylalanine or tryptophan ends this CDR3, so it is likely a read error. The V call is TRBV2, the J call TRBJ2-3; TRBD2 agrees at 8 bases. CDR3 length: 14 amino acids. The V and J ends lost 7 bases and 3 bases, in that order; junction bases with no gene match: 6. Germline V gene data show CDR1 as SNHLY and CDR2 as FYNNEI. The CDR3 nucleotides are TGTGCCAGCACCCCGGGGGGGACGACAGATACGCAGTATATT. It yields the protein CASTPGGTTDTQYI.

This clonotype has at least ten counts. V gene TRBV20-1 combines with J gene TRBJ2-5, with a tentative D call TRBD1 (6 bases). The CDR3 runs 12 residues. Germline-derived CDR1 and CDR2 are DFQATT and SNEGSKA (reference sequence). V was trimmed by 0 bases and J by 4 bases, leaving 6 bases between them. CDR3: CSAREGGETQYF. The CDR3 coding sequence is TGCAGTGCTAGAGAAGGGGGAGAGACCCAGTACTTC.

This clonotype was recorded many times. The gene calls are TRBV28 and TRBJ2-5, with 9 bases matching TRBD2. V gave up 4 bases and J gave up 3 bases; unmatched junction bases: 12. The CDR3 extends over 17 amino acids. Germline CDR1 reads MDHEN; CDR2 reads SYDVKM. The CDR3 region has the DNA TGTGCCAGCAGTTCGCTACCTAGACTAGCGGTTAAAGAGACCCAGTACTTC. As protein: CASSSLPRLAVKETQYF.

This clonotype was found many times. V usage is TRBV20-1 and J usage is TRBJ1-5, with 7 bases lining up with TRBD1. The CDR3 has 13 residues. Losses at the gene ends were 6 bases for V and 7 bases for J; bases not matched to a gene: 9. Germline values: CDR1 DFQATT, CDR2 SNEGSKA (reference sequence). CDR3 nucleotide sequence: TGCAGTGCAAACAGGGGTCCGAAACAGCCCCAGCATTTT. Translated, it gives CSANRGPKQPQHF.

This clonotype was seen many times. The gene calls are TRBV12-3 or TRBV12-4 and TRBJ2-5, with TRBD1 matching 9 bases. This CDR3 contains 16 residues. Trimming took 5 bases from V and 0 from J; bases not matched to a gene: 7. The CDR3 DNA reads TGTGCCAGCAGTCCCGGGACAGGGTTGTACCAAGAGACCCAGTACTTC. Residues: CASSPGTGLYQETQYF.

This clonotype was observed many times. The V call is TRBV7-2, the J call TRBJ2-7, with a weak D call TRBD2 (6 bases). Germline assignment: CDR1 SGHTA and CDR2 FQGNSA. The CDR3 is 14 residues long. The ends were cut back, 1 base at V and 3 bases at J, with 10 bases in the middle. CDR3 sequence (DNA): TGTGCCAGCAGCTTAGGGCGGGACGGCTACGAGCAGTACTTC. Translating it yields CASSLGRDGYEQYF.

This clonotype was detected ten times or more. The chain uses TRBV4-2 and TRBJ2-1; the match to TRBD2 covers 11 bases. This CDR3 contains 16 residues. J lost 10 bases, V lost 4 bases, and 12 bases had no gene match. Germline assignment: CDR1 LGHNA and CDR2 YNFKEQ. CDR3 sequence: CASSPLASLAGGEQFF. In DNA, the CDR3 is TGTGCCAGCAGCCCCCTCGCGAGCCTAGCGGGGGGCGAGCAGTTCTTC.

This clonotype appeared many times. J is TRBJ2-7 and V is TRBV7-9; TRBD2 agrees at 11 bases. Germline V lookup: CDR1 SEHNR, CDR2 FQNEAQ (reference sequence). V lost 3 bases, J lost 6 bases, and 7 bases stayed unmatched. The CDR3 runs to 15 residues. This CDR3 is CASSFLAGGSAEQYF. CDR3 bases: TGTGCCAGCAGCTTTCTAGCGGGAGGTTCTGCCGAGCAGTACTTC.

This clonotype occurred many times. The V gene is TRBV6-5, the J gene TRBJ2-2, with D perhaps given as TRBD1 or TRBD2 (5 bases each). Germline V lookup: CDR1 MNHEY, CDR2 SVGAGI. Trimming took 6 bases from V and 6 from J, leaving 8 bases between them. The CDR3 sequence is 12 residues long. CDR3 protein: CASSGTAGELFF. CDR3 sequence (DNA): TGTGCCAGCAGCGGGACGGCCGGGGAGCTGTTTTTT.

This clonotype was found many times. The rearrangement links TRBV7-6 to TRBJ2-7; a weak D match, TRBD2 (6 bases). This CDR3 has 15 amino acids. Trimming removed 1 base at V and 2 bases at J, with 12 bases between. Per germline, CDR1 SGHVS and CDR2 FNYEAQ. The CDR3 region is CASSLDAGPPYEQYF. CDR3 nucleotides: TGTGCCAGCAGCTTAGATGCGGGGCCCCCCTACGAGCAGTACTTC.

Note on this clonotype: A read error is possible here, since a much larger clone lies one base away. The chain uses TRBV6-2 or TRBV6-3 and TRBJ1-5, with D uncertain. V was cut by 6 bases and J by 6 bases, with 24 bases left in between. Germline lookup yields CDR1 MNHEY and CDR2 SVGEGT. This CDR3 comprises 17 residues. In DNA form, the CDR3 reads TGTGCCAGCAGCCCCTACAGATCCCAGGAGGGCTTTCAGCCCCAGCATTTT. Protein product: CASSPYRSQEGFQPQHF.

In its sample, this clonotype was seen many times. The V gene is TRBV6-2 or TRBV6-3, the J gene TRBJ2-7; D call uncertain. Trimming pared 6 bases from V and 0 bases from J, leaving 6 bases between. Germline CDR1 and CDR2: MNHEY and SVGEGT. This CDR3 spans 12 amino acids. CDR3 coding DNA: TGTGCCAGCAGCCACAACTCCTACGAGCAGTACTTC. This translates into CASSHNSYEQYF.

The table lists this clonotype with a few counts. The V call is TRBV10-3, the J call TRBJ1-1; D may be TRBD1 (5 bases). Trimming took 2 bases from V and 2 from J, leaving 9 bases between them. The CDR3 consists of 14 residues. The V gene's germline CDR1 is ENHRY and CDR2 SYGVKD. As DNA, the CDR3 is TGTGCCATCAGTGAGGGGGCGACAAACACTGAAGCTTTCTTT. Protein: CAISEGATNTEAFF.

At least ten counts were recorded for this clonotype. The chain combines TRBV12-3 or TRBV12-4 with TRBJ2-2; D gene uncertain. The CDR3 is 13 amino acids. The ends were cut back, 5 bases at V and 3 bases at J, with 7 bases in the middle. Here the CDR3 reads CASSRSDTGELFF. CDR3 sequence (DNA): TGTGCCAGCAGTCGCAGTGACACCGGGGAGCTGTTTTTT.

This chain links TRBV28 with TRBJ2-7; the D gene could be TRBD1 or TRBD2 (5 bases each). The CDR3 runs 14 residues. Germline V gene sequence: CDR1 MDHEN, CDR2 SYDVKM. Trimming stripped 3 bases from V and 4 bases from J, with 13 bases between. The CDR3 DNA is TGTGCCAGCAGTTTTGAGGGGATAGGTTACGAGCAGTACTTC. It translates to CASSFEGIGYEQYF. Based on the CDR3 plus reference TRBV28 and TRBJ2-7, the full variable domain is DVKVTQSSRYLVKRTGEKVFLECVQDMDHENMFWYRQDPGLGLRLIYFSYDVKMKEKGDIPEGYSVSREKKERFSLILESASTNQTSMYLCASSFEGIGYEQYFGPGTRLTVT.

This clonotype was recorded at least ten times. This sequence joins TRBV4-3 and TRBJ2-1, with D unclear. V was pared by 0 bases and J by 3 bases, with 21 bases between. CDR1 is LGHNA and CDR2 is YSLEER in the germline V gene. The CDR3 loop spans 19 amino acids. CDR3 in DNA: TGCGCCAGCAGCCAAGATAATTTTCTCCCGGTACAGTTCTACAATGAGCAGTTCTTC. Translation gives CASSQDNFLPVQFYNEQFF.